The 2 T cell receptor beta chains below all came from one sample that was sequenced in a study of regulatory T cells in long-lasting Graves disease. Time point specified: persistent/refractory GD, antithyroid drugs over 5 years with positive TRAb. Generation of the TCR library employed RNA extracted from PBMCs. Relying on iRepertoire HTBI primers and Arm-PCR of CDR3 regions, the team built TCR beta libraries. TCRdb used MiXCR to reprocess the multiplex PCR reads, holding one entry per CDR3 protein. The sample lists about 470,000 distinct CDR3 sequences, about 20% occurring once. The sequences come from peripheral blood mononuclear cells (PBMCs), collected when the disease was refractory, from a patient treated with antithyroid drugs. The receptors shown here come from a female donor with Graves disease.

The rearrangement uses TRBV28 and TRBJ2-2; a possible D gene is TRBD1 (6 bases). This CDR3 is 19 amino acids long. Trimming shortened V by 5 bases and J by 3 bases, and 25 bases separated the two germline ends. The germline V gene has CDR1 MDHEN and CDR2 SYDVKM. CDR3 region: CASSPRAGAIRGYTGELFF. The CDR3 DNA reads as TGTGCCAGCAGTCCCCGCGCAGGGGCGATCCGAGGCTACACCGGGGAGCTGTTTTTT.

This clonotype was recorded only once. This clone may be a read error of a much larger clone one base away. CDR3 loop: CASSLRTPYYTF. In DNA, the CDR3 is TGTGCCAGCAGCCTGCGGACCCCTTACTACACCTTC. This chain joins TRBV12-3 or TRBV12-4 and TRBJ1-2; no clear D. The CDR3 runs 12 residues. Between the trimmed V and J ends, which lost 6 bases and 10 bases, there was a span of 15 bases.